These T cell receptor beta chains were read from a single sample in a study of T cells in Graves' hyperthyroidism and ophthalmopathy. Each CDR3 protein gets one entry after TCRdb re-called the multiplex PCR reads with MiXCR. The repertoire holds approximately 400,000 distinct CDR3 sequences, with 15% to 17% as singletons. Sequenced input: blood. These receptors originate from a young woman with Graves' hyperthyroidism that later progressed to Graves' ophthalmopathy. Each CDR3 is given with its conserved first and last residue. D genes are given only for firm matches. Some rows have no size entry. The others give once, few or many, or a class for an expanded clone.

clone size: few
D gene: TRBD1
V gene: TRBV30
J gene: TRBJ1-2
CDR3 protein: CAWRSQGGHGYTF
CDR3 DNA: TGTGCCTGGAGAAGTCAGGGGGGGCATGGCTACACCTTC

clone size: -
D gene: -
V gene: TRBV14
J gene: TRBJ2-7
CDR3 protein: CASSHHHSGLPSYEQYF
CDR3 DNA: TGTGCCAGCAGCCATCACCACTCGGGGCTCCCTTCCTACGAGCAGTACTTC

clone size: few
D gene: TRBD2
V gene: TRBV5-4
J gene: TRBJ2-7
CDR3 protein: CASSVMDSGSNYEQYF
CDR3 DNA: TGTGCCAGCAGCGTAATGGATAGCGGGTCTAACTACGAGCAGTACTTC

clone size: -
D gene: -
V gene: TRBV13
J gene: TRBJ2-3
CDR3 protein: CASRHNRDYTQYF
CDR3 DNA: TGTGCCAGCCGCCATAATAGGGACTATACGCAGTATTTT

clone size: few
D gene: TRBD2
V gene: TRBV28
J gene: TRBJ2-3
CDR3 protein: CASSFTGGPADTQYF
CDR3 DNA: TGTGCCAGCAGTTTTACGGGAGGGCCAGCAGATACGCAGTATTTT

clone size: -
D gene: -
V gene: TRBV7-2
J gene: TRBJ1-1
CDR3 protein: CASSLNAGRGVNTEAFF
CDR3 DNA: TGTGCCAGCAGCTTAAACGCAGGGCGGGGGGTGAACACTGAAGCTTTCTTT

clone size: many
D gene: TRBD2
V gene: TRBV6-2/TRBV6-3
J gene: TRBJ2-1
CDR3 protein: CASSYRTSGRLAYNEQFF
CDR3 DNA: TGTGCCAGCAGTTACCGGACTAGCGGGAGGTTGGCTTACAATGAGCAGTTCTTC

clone size: few
D gene: TRBD1
V gene: TRBV5-1
J gene: TRBJ1-4
CDR3 protein: CASSLRTGENEKLFF
CDR3 DNA: TGCGCCAGCAGCTTGAGGACAGGGGAAAATGAAAAACTGTTTTTT

clone size: many
D gene: TRBD2
V gene: TRBV11-2
J gene: TRBJ2-5
CDR3 protein: CASSPGWTSGAQETQYF
CDR3 DNA: TGTGCCAGCAGCCCTGGGTGGACTAGCGGGGCGCAAGAGACCCAGTACTTC

clone size: -
D gene: -
V gene: TRBV11-2
J gene: TRBJ2-3
CDR3 protein: CASSLTPGADTQYF
CDR3 DNA: TGTGCCAGCAGCCTTACCCCAGGGGCAGATACGCAGTATTTT

clone size: few
D gene: TRBD2
V gene: TRBV5-5
J gene: TRBJ2-2
CDR3 protein: CASSLMLAGGSNTGELFF
CDR3 DNA: TGTGCCAGCAGCTTGATGCTAGCGGGAGGGTCGAACACCGGGGAGCTGTTTTTT

clone size: many
D gene: -
V gene: TRBV6-5
J gene: TRBJ1-2
CDR3 protein: CASSYSRGNYGYTF
CDR3 DNA: TGTGCCAGCAGTTACTCGAGGGGTAACTATGGCTACACCTTC

clone size: many
D gene: TRBD2
V gene: TRBV20-1
J gene: TRBJ2-7
CDR3 protein: CSATSGRRGTYEQYF
CDR3 DNA: TGCAGTGCTACTAGCGGGAGGAGGGGGACTTACGAGCAGTACTTC